The 24 T cell receptor beta chains given below trace back to one sample, sequenced in a study of blood T cell repertoires in COVID-19. Data came from immunoSEQ multiplex PCR; TCRdb stores just in-frame clones and leaves some out. The table records about 120,000 clones, 86% of them present only once. The source material was peripheral blood. Source of these receptors: a man between 65 and 80 years old who had recovered from COVID-19.

The chain is built from TRBV14 and TRBJ2-6; 7 bases align to TRBD2. CDR3 length: 18 residues. The germline V gene encodes CDR1 SGHDN and CDR2 FVKESK. The J segment lost 0 bases and the V segment lost 1 base, leaving 6 bases of the junction unmatched. This chain's CDR3 is CASSQVVGGSSGANVLTF. CDR3 in DNA: TGTGCCAGCAGCCAAGTCGTCGGGGGGAGCTCTGGGGCCAACGTCCTGACTTTC.

The chain links TRBV16 to TRBJ2-1; D remains ambiguous. This CDR3 spans 12 amino acids. Trimming took off 3 bases at V and 4 bases at J, with 4 bases between the two ends. Per germline, CDR1 KGHSY and CDR2 FQNENV. This chain's CDR3 is CASSHLYNEQFF. In DNA form, the CDR3 reads TGTGCCAGCAGCCATCTGTACAATGAGCAGTTCTTC.

The chain has TRBV27 and TRBJ1-4; D perhaps matches TRBD1 (5 bases). The CDR3 loop spans 18 amino acids. The V gene's germline CDR1 is MNHEY and CDR2 SMNVEV (reference sequence). Trimming took 8 bases from V and 4 from J, leaving 26 bases between them. CDR3 in amino acids: CASASGGRVGWGNEKLFF. In DNA form, the CDR3 reads TGTGCCAGCGCCTCGGGGGGGAGAGTCGGGTGGGGTAATGAAAAACTGTTTTTT.

The CDR3 region is CATSDPLLGYTQYF. The CDR3 DNA sequence: TGTGCCACCAGTGACCCCTTACTAGGTTATACGCAGTATTTT. The chain has TRBV24-1 and TRBJ2-3; weak D call: TRBD2 (5 bases). This CDR3 contains 14 residues. V was trimmed by 4 bases and J by 7 bases, leaving 14 bases between them. Germline-derived CDR1 and CDR2 are KGHDR and SFDVKD.

The rearrangement uses TRBV5-4 and TRBJ2-7; 8 positions match TRBD2. Germline trimming cut 7 bases from V and 2 bases from J; bases unmatched to any gene: 11. Germline V gene lookup returns CDR1 SGHNT and CDR2 YYREEE (reference sequence). The CDR3 is 15 residues long. CDR3 bases: TGTGCCAGCTCGGTCGGGCTAGCGGGTACCTACGAGCAGTACTTC. Protein: CASSVGLAGTYEQYF.

The J gene is TRBJ1-2, the V gene TRBV19; 9 positions agree with TRBD1. Germline assignment: CDR1 LNHDA and CDR2 SQIVND (reference sequence). J lost 3 bases, V lost 4 bases, and 9 bases had no gene match. The CDR3 loop spans 16 amino acids. CDR3 protein: CASSTTQGARDYGYTF. For the CDR3, the DNA is TGTGCCAGTAGTACGACACAGGGGGCGCGGGACTATGGCTACACCTTC. The whole variable domain, remainder taken from reference TRBV19 and TRBJ1-2, is DGGITQSPKYLFRKEGQNVTLSCEQNLNHDAMYWYRQDPGQGLRLIYYSQIVNDFQKGDIAEGYSVSREKKESFPLTVTSAQKNPTAFYLCASSTTQGARDYGYTFGSGTRLTVV.

The chain combines TRBV28 with TRBJ2-7, with D possibly matching TRBD1 (6 bases). This CDR3 comprises 15 residues. V dropped 5 bases and J dropped 3 bases, with 17 bases sitting between them. Germline CDR1 reads MDHEN; CDR2 reads SYDVKM. This CDR3 reads CASSVNRVAVYEQYF. The DNA of the CDR3 is TGTGCCAGCAGTGTGAACAGGGTTGCGGTCTACGAGCAGTACTTC.

The V gene is TRBV19, the J gene TRBJ1-5; D gene unclear. CDR3 size: 15 residues. The germline V gene has CDR1 LNHDA and CDR2 SQIVND (reference sequence). The ends were cut back, 5 bases at V and 4 bases at J, with 15 bases in the middle. The CDR3 DNA sequence: TGTGCCAGTAGTTTACGGGGAATGGGAAATCAGCCCCAGCATTTT. It codes for CASSLRGMGNQPQHF.

The rearrangement joins TRBV7-6 to TRBJ2-3; 8 bases agree with TRBD1. The CDR3 runs to 16 residues. Germline loops: CDR1 SGHVS, CDR2 FNYEAQ. The V segment lost 2 bases and the J segment 7 bases; nucleotides outside the gene matches: 11. DNA of the CDR3: TGTGCCAGCAGCTTACCCCCGGGGACAGGAGACTATACGCAGTATTTT. Its protein product is CASSLPPGTGDYTQYF.

This sequence joins TRBV7-3 and TRBJ2-1; a possible D gene is TRBD1 (7 bases). The CDR3 length is 18 residues. Trimming left V 2 bases short and J 7 bases short, with 24 bases between. Germline-derived CDR1 and CDR2 are SGHTA and FQGTGA. This CDR3 is CASSLGVGGTDLGNEQFF. Here the CDR3 DNA reads TGTGCCAGCAGCTTAGGAGTAGGGGGGACAGATTTAGGGAATGAGCAGTTCTTC.

This chain joins TRBV5-8 and TRBJ2-5; 10 positions match TRBD2. Germline CDR1 is SGHTS and CDR2 is YDEGEE. After removal of 6 bases from V and 1 base from J, the junction contained 6 bases not matched to a gene. CDR3 size: 15 residues. The CDR3 protein is CASIGTSVRQETQYF. For the CDR3, the DNA is TGTGCCAGCATAGGGACTAGCGTACGCCAAGAGACCCAGTACTTC.

V and J are TRBV5-8 and TRBJ2-2, with 7 bases lining up with TRBD1. Losses at the gene ends were 1 base for V and 4 bases for J; bases not matched to a gene: 7. Germline values: CDR1 SGHTS, CDR2 YDEGEE. This CDR3 region has 16 residues. The CDR3 region is CASSLTQGFGTGELFF. The CDR3 DNA reads TGTGCCAGCAGCTTGACACAGGGGTTCGGCACCGGGGAGCTGTTTTTT.

The chain employs TRBV3-1 (or the pseudogene TRBV3-2) and TRBJ2-3; the D gene is possibly TRBD1 (6 bases). Germline assignment: CDR1 LGHDT and CDR2 YNNKEL (reference sequence). Trimming took 0 bases from V and 4 from J, leaving 14 bases between them. The length of the CDR3 is 16 residues. The CDR3 coding sequence is TGTGCCAGCAGCCAAGAGGGGGCAGGGTGGGCAGATACGCAGTATTTT. Protein sequence: CASSQEGAGWADTQYF.

The chain employs TRBV3-1 (or the pseudogene TRBV3-2) and TRBJ1-1, with unresolved D. The germline V gene encodes CDR1 LGHDT and CDR2 YNNKEL (reference sequence). Trimming took 4 bases from V and 0 from J, leaving 9 bases between them. The CDR3 extends over 14 amino acids. The CDR3, as DNA: TGTGCCAGCAGCCTCCGCGCGGTGAACACTGAAGCTTTCTTT. Residues: CASSLRAVNTEAFF.

This clone has more than one count but fewer than ten. This sequence joins TRBV19 and TRBJ1-5; D perhaps matches TRBD1 (5 bases). V dropped 1 base and J dropped 0 bases, with 10 bases sitting between them. The CDR3 sequence is 16 residues long. Germline-derived CDR1 and CDR2 are LNHDA and SQIVND (reference sequence). The CDR3 bases are TGTGCCAGTAGTATAGCAGGGTTCCCTAGCAATCAGCCCCAGCATTTT. Its protein is CASSIAGFPSNQPQHF. The full variable domain, completed using reference TRBV19 and TRBJ1-5, is DGGITQSPKYLFRKEGQNVTLSCEQNLNHDAMYWYRQDPGQGLRLIYYSQIVNDFQKGDIAEGYSVSREKKESFPLTVTSAQKNPTAFYLCASSIAGFPSNQPQHFGDGTRLSIL.

The chain recombines TRBV6-5 with TRBJ2-7; D is unclear. The V end lost 2 bases, the J end lost 2 bases, and 7 bases lay between the germline ends. The CDR3 length is 13 residues. CDR1 is MNHEY and CDR2 is SVGAGI in the germline V gene. This CDR3 is CASSYLGAYEQYF. In DNA form, the CDR3 reads TGTGCCAGCAGTTACCTGGGCGCCTACGAGCAGTACTTC.

The V and J genes are TRBV4-1 and TRBJ1-6; 7 bases align to TRBD1. CDR3 length: 17 residues. Losses at the gene ends were 0 bases for V and 8 bases for J; bases not matched to a gene: 10. Germline V CDR1 and CDR2: MGHRA, YSYEKL. CDR3 region: CASSQDASQGGDSPLHF. As DNA, the CDR3 is TGCGCCAGCAGCCAAGATGCCAGCCAGGGGGGAGATTCACCCCTCCACTTT.

The chain employs TRBV3-1 (or the pseudogene TRBV3-2) and TRBJ2-5; 7 bases map to TRBD1. Germline loops: CDR1 LGHDT, CDR2 YNNKEL (reference sequence). The CDR3 length is 14 residues. V lost 4 bases, J lost 2 bases, and 4 bases stayed unmatched. CDR3 sequence (DNA): TGTGCCAGCAGCCTACGGACAGGACAAGAGACCCAGTACTTC. Its protein product is CASSLRTGQETQYF.

The V and J genes are TRBV28 and TRBJ1-2; D may be TRBD1 (5 bases). Between the trimmed V and J ends, which lost 3 bases and 8 bases, there was a span of 13 bases. Germline loops: CDR1 MDHEN, CDR2 SYDVKM. The CDR3 is 13 amino acids. CDR3 DNA sequence: TGTGCCAGCAGTTTTTTCGGGGGGGAAGGCTACACCTTC. Its protein product is CASSFFGGEGYTF.

As DNA, the CDR3 is TGTGCCAGCAGCTTGGACGCGGGACAGGGGTTGGGAACCTTC. Translating it yields CASSLDAGQGLGTF. V is TRBV5-4 and J is TRBJ1-2, with 10 bases fitting TRBD1. The trim removed 0 bases at V and 14 bases at J, leaving 10 bases unmatched. Germline V gives CDR1 SGHNT, CDR2 YYREEE (reference sequence). CDR3 length equals 14 residues.

The V call is TRBV4-2, the J call TRBJ1-1; 7 bases match TRBD1. This CDR3 comprises 15 residues. Germline CDR1 reads LGHNA; CDR2 reads YNFKEQ. V was clipped by 8 bases and J by 0 bases; unmatched bases: 9. The CDR3 nucleotides read TGTGCCAGCGTAAGGGACAGCCCTATGAACACTGAAGCTTTCTTT. It translates to CASVRDSPMNTEAFF.

This rearrangement joins TRBV5-6 to TRBJ2-7; 15 bases map to TRBD2. The V segment lost 2 bases and the J segment 6 bases; nucleotides outside the gene matches: 6. Looked up from germline, CDR1 is SGHDT and CDR2 is YYEEEE. The CDR3 is 16 residues long. This CDR3 is CASSLGLAGGPTEQYF. The CDR3 DNA reads as TGTGCCAGCAGCTTAGGACTAGCGGGGGGGCCCACCGAGCAGTACTTC.

The genes are TRBV7-3 and TRBJ2-7, with 11 nucleotides matching TRBD2. There are 14 residues in the CDR3. Germline CDR1 and CDR2: SGHTA and FQGTGA. The trim removed 2 bases at V and 9 bases at J, leaving 6 bases unmatched. CDR3 in amino acids: CASSLGTSGSGQYF. CDR3 sequence (DNA): TGTGCCAGCAGCTTAGGAACTAGCGGGAGTGGGCAGTACTTC. Supplemented by reference TRBV7-3 and TRBJ2-7, the full variable domain reads GAGVSQTPSNKVTEKGKYVELRCDPISGHTALYWYRQSLGQGPEFLIYFQGTGAADDSGLPNDRFFAVRPEGSVSTLKIQRTERGDSAVYLCASSLGTSGSGQYFGPGTRLTVT.

The chain uses TRBV11-3 and TRBJ2-1; TRBD2 is a possible D gene (6 bases). This CDR3 comprises 16 residues. The V end was cut by 1 base, the J end by 0 bases, with 10 bases between. Germline CDR1 SGHNT, CDR2 YENEEA. CDR3 in amino acids: CASSLGGDSSYNEQFF. In DNA form, the CDR3 reads TGTGCCAGCAGCTTAGGCGGGGATTCCTCCTACAATGAGCAGTTCTTC.